The 17 T cell receptor beta chains below were found in one sample sequenced in a study of T cell responses to AZD1222 COVID-19 vaccine. Assay used: immunoSEQ multiplex PCR; TCRdb lists only in-frame clones, some missing. The sample records 120,000 to 150,000 clones, around 93% being singletons. Sequencing was performed on peripheral blood, taken on day 0 of AZD1222 vaccination. These receptors all stem from an adult in good health.

The sample holds a few counts of this clone. The chain has TRBV15 and TRBJ1-4; D remains unclear. The CDR3 sequence is 16 residues long. V lost 7 bases to trimming and J lost 7 bases, with 22 bases between them. CDR1 and CDR2 from the germline V gene are LNHNV and YYDKDF (reference sequence). DNA for the CDR3: TGTGCCACCACCGAGAGACGGGGAGGATTGGGTGAAAAACTGTTTTTT. Translation: CATTERRGGLGEKLFF.

In regard to this clone: At one end the junction does not follow the germline gene, possibly because of a read error. Here the CDR3 DNA reads TGTGCCAGCAGTGAAGGGATGCTAAGCTATCGTTTC. It specifies CASSEGMLSYRF. The rearrangement joins TRBV6-1 to TRBJ2-7; D is ambiguous. CDR3 length: 12 amino acids. The germline CDR1 and CDR2 sequences are MNHNS and SASEGT.

The chain uses TRBV5-4 and TRBJ2-2; D possibly uses TRBD1 or TRBD2 (6 bases each). The V gene's germline CDR1 is SGHNT and CDR2 YYREEE (reference sequence). The V and J ends lost 4 bases and 3 bases respectively, with 16 bases between them. The CDR3 runs to 16 residues. The CDR3 bases are TGTGCCAGCAGCCTAGTGGGGGGCGGTGACACCGGGGAGCTGTTTTTT. Translating gives CASSLVGGGDTGELFF. Full variable domain (outside the CDR3, taken from reference TRBV5-4 and TRBJ2-2): ETGVTQSPTHLIKTRGQQVTLRCSSQSGHNTVSWYQQALGQGPQFIFQYYREEENGRGNFPPRFSGLQFPNYSSELNVNALELDDSALYLCASSLVGGGDTGELFFGEGSRLTVL.

The V call is TRBV7-9, the J call TRBJ1-6; no clear D. This CDR3 has 12 residues. Trimming left V 5 bases short and J 7 bases short, with 6 bases between. Per the germline V gene, CDR1 is SEHNR and CDR2 is FQNEAQ (reference sequence). CDR3 bases: TGTGCCAGCAGCCCCCGGAATTCACCCCTCCACTTT. This encodes CASSPRNSPLHF. The full variable domain, completed using reference TRBV7-9 and TRBJ1-6, is DTGVSQNPRHKITKRGQNVTFRCDPISEHNRLYWYRQTLGQGPEFLTYFQNEAQLEKSRLLSDRFSAERPKGSFSTLEIQRTEQGDSAMYLCASSPRNSPLHFGNGTRLTVT.

This clone was recorded once. The rearrangement links TRBV24-1 to TRBJ2-1; TRBD1 or TRBD2 may be the D gene (5 bases each). The CDR3 runs 13 residues. Trimming pared 5 bases from V and 7 bases from J, leaving 11 bases between. CDR1 KGHDR and CDR2 SFDVKD come from the germline V gene. CDR3 amino acids: CATSGGNPNEQFF. The CDR3 DNA reads TGTGCCACCAGTGGGGGGAATCCTAATGAGCAGTTCTTC.

The CDR3 coding sequence is TGTGCCAGTAGCCCAGACAGCAGTAAGGCCTATGGCTACACCTTC. Residues: CASSPDSSKAYGYTF. The chain is built from TRBV19 and TRBJ1-2, with TRBD1 as a possible D gene (5 bases). There are 15 residues in the CDR3. The germline gives CDR1 LNHDA, CDR2 SQIVND (reference sequence). Trimming removed 6 bases at V and 4 bases at J, with 18 bases between. Looking up the rest from reference TRBV19 and TRBJ1-2 gives the full variable domain: DGGITQSPKYLFRKEGQNVTLSCEQNLNHDAMYWYRQDPGQGLRLIYYSQIVNDFQKGDIAEGYSVSREKKESFPLTVTSAQKNPTAFYLCASSPDSSKAYGYTFGSGTRLTVV.

V usage is TRBV5-8 and J usage is TRBJ2-4, with D possibly TRBD1 on 6 matching bases. Trimming pared 4 bases from V and 9 bases from J, leaving 20 bases between. The CDR3 is 15 residues long. CDR1 SGHTS and CDR2 YDEGEE come from the germline V gene. CDR3 sequence (DNA): TGTGCCAGCAGCCCCGGACAGATCGGTTTAAGCATTCAGTACTTC. It codes for CASSPGQIGLSIQYF.

V and J are TRBV10-2 and TRBJ2-3; TRBD2 might be the D (5 bases). The V and J ends lost 0 bases and 2 bases respectively, with 15 bases between them. The CDR3 is 17 amino acids. Germline lookup yields CDR1 WSHSY and CDR2 SAAADI. CDR3 region: CASSESGRAHPTDTQYF. For the CDR3, the DNA is TGCGCCAGCAGTGAGTCAGGGCGGGCTCACCCCACAGATACGCAGTATTTT.

The table lists this clone with a count of one. This chain joins TRBV12-3 or TRBV12-4 and TRBJ2-7; D possibly corresponds to TRBD1 (6 bases). The V end was cut by 5 bases, the J end by 5 bases, with 13 bases between. This CDR3 region has 13 residues. The CDR3 coding sequence is TGTGCCAGCAGTCCACAGGGCATCGACGAGCAGTACTTC. Protein sequence: CASSPQGIDEQYF.

The J gene is TRBJ2-4, the V gene TRBV4-1; D call uncertain. Trimming stripped 1 base from V and 5 bases from J, with 15 bases between. This CDR3 spans 16 amino acids. Germline CDR1 and CDR2: MGHRA and YSYEKL. This CDR3 is CASSQGPAHLENIQYF. CDR3 in DNA: TGCGCCAGCAGCCAAGGACCCGCCCACCTCGAAAACATTCAGTACTTC.

V usage is TRBV18 and J usage is TRBJ2-7; D is ambiguous. This CDR3 contains 13 residues. V lost 3 bases and J 0 bases, leaving 6 bases between the germline ends. CDR1 is KGHSH, CDR2 LQKENI, per germline. The CDR3 nucleotides are TGTGCCAGCTCACCTACCAGCTCCTACGAGCAGTACTTC. Translated, it gives CASSPTSSYEQYF.

The CDR3 is CASSQDPRGNSPLHF. The CDR3 DNA is TGCGCCAGCAGCCAAGATCCGAGGGGGAATTCACCCCTCCACTTT. The V and J genes are TRBV4-1 and TRBJ1-6; TRBD1 is a possible D gene (6 bases). CDR1 is MGHRA, CDR2 YSYEKL, per germline. V lost 0 bases, J lost 7 bases, and 10 bases lay in between. This CDR3 has 15 residues.

Here the CDR3 DNA reads TGTGCCAGCTCATCCGTACAGGGGAACACTGAAGCTTTCTTT. It translates to CASSSVQGNTEAFF. This sequence joins TRBV18 and TRBJ1-1; tentatively, D is TRBD1 (6 bases). Germline-derived CDR1 and CDR2 are KGHSH and LQKENI. CDR3 size: 14 residues. The V and J ends lost 5 bases and 1 base respectively, with 11 bases between them.

The chain links TRBV19 to TRBJ1-6, with D hard to call. Trimming left V 6 bases short and J 0 bases short, with 9 bases between. Germline CDR1 is LNHDA and CDR2 is SQIVND (reference sequence). The CDR3 extends over 15 amino acids. Here the CDR3 DNA reads TGTGCCAGTAGGGGATCCAGCTCCTATAATTCACCCCTCCACTTT. Translated, it gives CASRGSSSYNSPLHF.

The chain couples TRBV29-1 to TRBJ2-1; D is unclear. This CDR3 is built from 14 residues. Germline V gene lookup returns CDR1 SQVTM and CDR2 ANQGSEA. The germline V and J ends were trimmed by 2 bases and 4 bases, with 12 bases remaining between them. The CDR3 sequence is CSVEPSLKYNEQFF. CDR3 in DNA: TGCAGCGTTGAACCCAGCCTGAAATACAATGAGCAGTTCTTC.

The chain recombines TRBV14 with TRBJ1-3; no firm D call. Germline CDR1 SGHDN, CDR2 FVKESK. The V and J ends lost 8 bases and 4 bases respectively, with 24 bases between them. CDR3 length: 17 amino acids. DNA of the CDR3: TGTGCCAGCGTACGCCATTTGAGGGATTCGGAGGGAAACACCATATATTTT. Its translation: CASVRHLRDSEGNTIYF.

The V call is TRBV5-4, the J call TRBJ1-2, with TRBD1 identical over 8 bases. The CDR3 loop spans 17 amino acids. Germline V gene data show CDR1 as SGHNT and CDR2 as YYREEE (reference sequence). After removal of 4 bases from V and 7 bases from J, the junction contained 18 bases not matched to a gene. The CDR3 DNA reads TGTGCCAGCAGCCCCAGCCTCCCAGGGGGCGGCTTCGTTGGCTACACCTTC. Translating gives CASSPSLPGGGFVGYTF.